This is a list of T cell receptor beta chains from one sample in a study of OX40 agonist ivuxolimab in advanced cancers. Generated by immunoSEQ multiplex PCR, the TCRdb table keeps only in-frame clones and is missing some. Among tens of thousands of clones listed, about 83% were seen once. The source was CD4+ or CD8+ T cells sorted from blood, collected in a trial of the OX40 agonist ivuxolimab. These receptors came from an adult with an advanced solid tumor such as melanoma, head and neck, liver or kidney cancer. CDR3s include the opening cysteine and the closing phenylalanine or tryptophan. The order of the fields is V gene, CDR3 length, J gene, D gene, clone size, CDR3 protein, CDR3 DNA. A D gene is named only where the DNA matches it firmly. Clone size appears in some rows only: once, few, many, or a class for an expanded clone.

V gene: TRBV5-6
CDR3 length: 14
J gene: TRBJ2-6
D gene: .
clone size: .
CDR3 protein: CASSFASGANVLTF
CDR3 DNA: TGTGCCAGCAGCTTCGCCTCTGGGGCCAACGTCCTGACTTTC

V gene: TRBV10-1
CDR3 length: 14
J gene: TRBJ2-5
D gene: TRBD1
clone size: .
CDR3 protein: CASSEGRGRETQYF
CDR3 DNA: TGCGCCAGCAGTGAGGGCAGGGGGCGAGAGACCCAGTACTTC

V gene: TRBV7-2
CDR3 length: 15
J gene: TRBJ1-3
D gene: .
clone size: .
CDR3 protein: CASSAQLNSGNTIYF
CDR3 DNA: TGTGCCAGCAGCGCACAGCTGAACTCTGGAAACACCATATATTTT

V gene: TRBV4-2
CDR3 length: 14
J gene: TRBJ1-2
D gene: .
clone size: .
CDR3 protein: CASSQEGASYGYTF
CDR3 DNA: TGTGCCAGCAGCCAAGAGGGGGCGAGCTATGGCTACACCTTC

V gene: TRBV6-1
CDR3 length: 15
J gene: TRBJ1-6
D gene: .
clone size: .
CDR3 protein: CASSESAYGNSPLHF
CDR3 DNA: TGTGCCAGCAGTGAATCCGCCTACGGGAATTCACCCCTCCACTTT

V gene: TRBV18
CDR3 length: 17
J gene: TRBJ2-2
D gene: .
clone size: .
CDR3 protein: CASSPPFGQQNTGELFF
CDR3 DNA: TGTGCCAGCTCACCACCGTTCGGACAGCAGAACACCGGGGAGCTGTTTTTT

V gene: TRBV28
CDR3 length: 15
J gene: TRBJ1-6
D gene: TRBD1
clone size: .
CDR3 protein: CASRSTGVNNSPLHF
CDR3 DNA: TGTGCCAGCAGATCTACAGGGGTAAATAATTCACCCCTCCACTTT

V gene: TRBV2
CDR3 length: 14
J gene: TRBJ1-5
D gene: TRBD1
clone size: .
CDR3 protein: CASKGAGLYQPQHF
CDR3 DNA: TGTGCCAGCAAGGGGGCAGGGTTATATCAGCCCCAGCATTTT

V gene: TRBV6-5
CDR3 length: 14
J gene: TRBJ2-7
D gene: TRBD1
clone size: .
CDR3 protein: CASSETGGMDEQYF
CDR3 DNA: TGTGCCAGCAGTGAAACAGGGGGAATGGACGAGCAGTACTTC

V gene: TRBV18
CDR3 length: 16
J gene: TRBJ2-5
D gene: TRBD1
clone size: .
CDR3 protein: CASSPQQGAPQETQYF
CDR3 DNA: TGTGCCAGCTCACCACAGCAGGGGGCCCCTCAAGAGACCCAGTACTTC

V gene: TRBV7-9
CDR3 length: 14
J gene: TRBJ1-6
D gene: .
clone size: once
CDR3 protein: CASSLQGGNSPLHF
CDR3 DNA: TGTGCCAGCAGCTTACAGGGCGGTAATTCACCCCTCCACTTT

V gene: TRBV7-6
CDR3 length: 16
J gene: TRBJ1-1
D gene: .
clone size: once
CDR3 protein: CASSLAGGAGNTEAFF
CDR3 DNA: TGTGCCAGCAGCTTAGCTGGGGGGGCGGGGAACACTGAAGCTTTCTTT

V gene: TRBV6-6
CDR3 length: 12
J gene: TRBJ2-2
D gene: .
clone size: .
CDR3 protein: CASTVWGGELFF
CDR3 DNA: TGTGCCAGCACTGTGTGGGGCGGGGAGCTGTTTTTT

V gene: TRBV5-1
CDR3 length: 18
J gene: TRBJ2-1
D gene: TRBD2
clone size: .
CDR3 protein: CASSPPGTSGGTYNEQFF
CDR3 DNA: TGCGCCAGCAGCCCGCCCGGGACTAGCGGGGGGACCTACAATGAGCAGTTCTTC

V gene: TRBV6-5
CDR3 length: 14
J gene: TRBJ2-7
D gene: .
clone size: .
CDR3 protein: CASSLTVLSYEQYF
CDR3 DNA: TGTGCCAGCAGCCTGACAGTCCTATCCTACGAGCAGTACTTC